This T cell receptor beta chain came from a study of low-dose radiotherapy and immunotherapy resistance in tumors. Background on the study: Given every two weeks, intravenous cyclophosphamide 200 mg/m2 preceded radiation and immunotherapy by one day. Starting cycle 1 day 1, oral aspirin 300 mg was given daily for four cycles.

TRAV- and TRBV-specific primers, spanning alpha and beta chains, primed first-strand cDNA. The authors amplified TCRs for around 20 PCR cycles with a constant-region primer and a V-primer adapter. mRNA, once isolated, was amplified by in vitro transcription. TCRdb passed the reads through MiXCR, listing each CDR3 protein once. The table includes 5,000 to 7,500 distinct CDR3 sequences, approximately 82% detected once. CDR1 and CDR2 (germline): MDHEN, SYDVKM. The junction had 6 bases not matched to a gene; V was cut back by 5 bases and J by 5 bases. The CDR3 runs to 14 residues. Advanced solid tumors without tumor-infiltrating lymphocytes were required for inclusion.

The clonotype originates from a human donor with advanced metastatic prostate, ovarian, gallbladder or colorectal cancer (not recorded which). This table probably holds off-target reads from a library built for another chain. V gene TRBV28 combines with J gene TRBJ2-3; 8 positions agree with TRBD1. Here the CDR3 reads CASSPRQGLDTQYF. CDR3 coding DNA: TGTGCCAGCAGTCCACGACAGGGGTTAGATACGCAGTATTTT.